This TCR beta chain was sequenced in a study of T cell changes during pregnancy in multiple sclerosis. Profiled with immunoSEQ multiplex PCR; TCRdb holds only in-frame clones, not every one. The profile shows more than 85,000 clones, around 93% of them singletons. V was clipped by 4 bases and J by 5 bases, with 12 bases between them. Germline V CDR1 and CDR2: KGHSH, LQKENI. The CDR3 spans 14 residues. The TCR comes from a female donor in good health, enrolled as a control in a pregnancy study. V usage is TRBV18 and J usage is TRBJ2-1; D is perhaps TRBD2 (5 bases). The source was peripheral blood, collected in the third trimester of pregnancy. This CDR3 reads CASSLQTGNNEQFF. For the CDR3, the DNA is TGTGCCAGCTCACTCCAGACGGGGAACAATGAGCAGTTCTTC.